These T cell receptor beta chains were read from a single sample in a study of T cell repertoires in cytomegalovirus infection. TCRdb recomputed calls from the reads with MiXCR, one row per CDR3 protein. This table has approximately 750,000 distinct CDR3 sequences, 35% to 40% appearing once. Sequenced material: PBMCs. These receptors all come from a human donor in good health (CMV status not recorded). Some clones in this sample may be carry-over from other donors' samples. CDR3s include the opening cysteine and the closing phenylalanine or tryptophan. A D gene is named only where the DNA matches it firmly. Expanded clones are given a class, and other clones once, few, many or no size at all.

CDR3nt: TGTGCCAGCAGGCAAACCGGGACACCAGCCGGGACCCAGTACTTC; CDR3aa: CASRQTGTPAGTQYF; d_gene: .; abundance: few; v_gene: TRBV28; j_gene: TRBJ2-5
CDR3nt: TGTGCCAGCAGTTTAGGGGGCCAAGATACCCAGTACTTC; CDR3aa: CASSLGGQDTQYF; d_gene: .; abundance: .; v_gene: TRBV12-3/TRBV12-4; j_gene: TRBJ2-5
CDR3nt: TGTGCCAGCAGTAGGGGGACACCTAGGTACAATGAGCAGTTCTTC; CDR3aa: CASSRGTPRYNEQFF; d_gene: .; abundance: .; v_gene: TRBV12-3/TRBV12-4; j_gene: TRBJ2-1
CDR3nt: TGTGCCAGCAGCGTAGGGGGGTCGAGCTCCTACGAGCAGTACTTC; CDR3aa: CASSVGGSSSYEQYF; d_gene: .; abundance: few; v_gene: TRBV9; j_gene: TRBJ2-7
CDR3nt: TGTGCCAGCAGTTTGGGCAGGTTCGGGGAGACCCAGTACTTC; CDR3aa: CASSLGRFGETQYF; d_gene: .; abundance: .; v_gene: TRBV28; j_gene: TRBJ2-5
CDR3nt: TGTGCCAGCAGCTTAATACGCAATTCACCCCTCCACTTT; CDR3aa: CASSLIRNSPLHF; d_gene: .; abundance: many; v_gene: TRBV7-2; j_gene: TRBJ1-6
CDR3nt: TGTGCCACCAGCTCCCCCGGGGTGGGTTACGAGCAGTACTTC; CDR3aa: CATSSPGVGYEQYF; d_gene: .; abundance: .; v_gene: TRBV15; j_gene: TRBJ2-7
CDR3nt: TGTGCCACCAGCGCGACAGGAAGCAATCAGCCCCAGCATTTT; CDR3aa: CATSATGSNQPQHF; d_gene: .; abundance: few; v_gene: TRBV24-1; j_gene: TRBJ1-5
CDR3nt: TGTGCCACCAGTGATTTGCCTTTCGGGGGGGCTTACAATGAGCAGTTCTTC; CDR3aa: CATSDLPFGGAYNEQFF; d_gene: TRBD2; abundance: .; v_gene: TRBV24-1; j_gene: TRBJ2-1
CDR3nt: TGTGCCAGCAGCTTAGCCCCAGCGGTGACAGATACGCAGTATTTT; CDR3aa: CASSLAPAVTDTQYF; d_gene: .; abundance: .; v_gene: TRBV7-9; j_gene: TRBJ2-3
CDR3nt: TGTGCCAGCAGCTCTAGCGGGGGGTCTGAGACAGATACGCAGTATTTT; CDR3aa: CASSSSGGSETDTQYF; d_gene: TRBD2; abundance: .; v_gene: TRBV7-2; j_gene: TRBJ2-3
CDR3nt: TGTGCCAGCAGCTTAGTTTTCGGGGGACACAATGAGCAGTTCTTC; CDR3aa: CASSLVFGGHNEQFF; d_gene: .; abundance: .; v_gene: TRBV7-2; j_gene: TRBJ2-1
CDR3nt: TGTGCCAGCAGGAAAAGCGGGACAGGGGAAACTGAAGCTTTCTTT; CDR3aa: CASRKSGTGETEAFF; d_gene: TRBD1; abundance: few; v_gene: TRBV28; j_gene: TRBJ1-1
CDR3nt: TGTGCCATCAGTGGAATCGAGACAGGGTCAACGGATACGCAGTATTTT; CDR3aa: CAISGIETGSTDTQYF; d_gene: TRBD1; abundance: .; v_gene: TRBV10-3; j_gene: TRBJ2-3
CDR3nt: TGTGCCAGCAGCTTTTACAGGGTTGGGGAGACCCAGTACTTC; CDR3aa: CASSFYRVGETQYF; d_gene: .; abundance: many; v_gene: TRBV7-2; j_gene: TRBJ2-5
CDR3nt: TGTGCCAGCAGCTTTTATTCCTCGGATAACTATGGCTACACCTTC; CDR3aa: CASSFYSSDNYGYTF; d_gene: .; abundance: .; v_gene: TRBV5-6; j_gene: TRBJ1-2
CDR3nt: TGCAGTGCCTCATACGAAGTGGGTTCCGATGCTAGAAGCAATCAGCCCCAGCATTTT; CDR3aa: CSASYEVGSDARSNQPQHF; d_gene: .; abundance: .; v_gene: TRBV20-1; j_gene: TRBJ1-5
CDR3nt: TGTGCCAGCAGCTTAGGGCCTAGCGGGAAAACAGATACGCAGTATTTT; CDR3aa: CASSLGPSGKTDTQYF; d_gene: TRBD2; abundance: many; v_gene: TRBV7-8; j_gene: TRBJ2-3
CDR3nt: TGCGCCAGCAGCTGGAAGACAGTCGCCGGGGAGCTGTTTTTT; CDR3aa: CASSWKTVAGELFF; d_gene: .; abundance: .; v_gene: TRBV5-1; j_gene: TRBJ2-2
CDR3nt: TGTGCCAGCAGTTCCGGGACAGGGTCCAATGAGCAGTTCTTC; CDR3aa: CASSSGTGSNEQFF; d_gene: TRBD1; abundance: many; v_gene: TRBV12-3/TRBV12-4; j_gene: TRBJ2-1
CDR3nt: TGTGCCAGCAGCGGACAGAACTATGGCTACACCTTC; CDR3aa: CASSGQNYGYTF; d_gene: .; abundance: .; v_gene: TRBV7-9; j_gene: TRBJ1-2
CDR3nt: TGTGCCAGCAGCTTAGATAGCGGGGGGGCCGCTGAGCTGTTTTTT; CDR3aa: CASSLDSGGAAELFF; d_gene: TRBD2; abundance: few; v_gene: TRBV7-3; j_gene: TRBJ2-2
CDR3nt: TGTGCCAGCAGTTATCGGGCGGGAGGGCCCGGCACCGGGGAGCTGTATTTT; CDR3aa: CASSYRAGGPGTGELYF; d_gene: TRBD2; abundance: .; v_gene: TRBV6-6; j_gene: TRBJ2-2
CDR3nt: TGTGCCAGCAGGGCCGGGACAGAAAATTCACCCCTCCACTTT; CDR3aa: CASRAGTENSPLHF; d_gene: TRBD1; abundance: .; v_gene: TRBV7-9; j_gene: TRBJ1-6
CDR3nt: TGTGCCAGCAGCCCGGGACAGCCCGAGGGGGATACGCAGTATTTT; CDR3aa: CASSPGQPEGDTQYF; d_gene: TRBD1; abundance: .; v_gene: TRBV6-5; j_gene: TRBJ2-3
CDR3nt: TGTGCCAGCAGCTTAAGGGTGGGGCACTCTGGGGCCAACGTCCTGAGTTTC; CDR3aa: CASSLRVGHSGANVLSF; d_gene: .; abundance: .; v_gene: TRBV7-2; j_gene: TRBJ2-6